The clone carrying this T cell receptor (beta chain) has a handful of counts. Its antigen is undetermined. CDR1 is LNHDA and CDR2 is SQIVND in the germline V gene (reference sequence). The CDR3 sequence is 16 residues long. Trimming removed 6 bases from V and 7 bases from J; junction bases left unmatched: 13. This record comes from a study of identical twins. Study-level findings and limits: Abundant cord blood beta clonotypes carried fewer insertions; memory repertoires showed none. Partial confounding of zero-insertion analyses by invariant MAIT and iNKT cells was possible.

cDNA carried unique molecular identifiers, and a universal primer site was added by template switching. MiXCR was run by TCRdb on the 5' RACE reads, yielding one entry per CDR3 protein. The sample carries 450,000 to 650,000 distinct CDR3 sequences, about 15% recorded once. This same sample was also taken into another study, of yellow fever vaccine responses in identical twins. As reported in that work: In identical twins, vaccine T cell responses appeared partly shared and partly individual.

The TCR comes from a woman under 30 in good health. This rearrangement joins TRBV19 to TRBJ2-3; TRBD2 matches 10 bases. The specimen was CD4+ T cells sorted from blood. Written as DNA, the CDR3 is TGTGCCAGTAGCCAAGCGGGAGGGCTGAATACGAATACGCAGTATTTT. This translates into CASSQAGGLNTNTQYF.